The clone carrying this T cell receptor beta chain was observed a single time. This entry comes from a study of blood T cell repertoires in COVID-19. Study at large: Sources were T cells, B-cell-depleted T cells, or PBMCs; the material itself was cDNA or gDNA.

Germline V gene data show CDR1 as MNHEY and CDR2 as SVGAGI. Trimming took 6 bases from V and 2 from J; bases not matched to a gene: 4. This CDR3 is 13 amino acids long. Assay: immunoSEQ multiplex PCR; the TCRdb copy retains only in-frame clones and omits some. There are approximately 210,000 clones in the sample; approximately 90% occur only once, and under 5% lies in the top ten. Sequenced material: peripheral blood. The origin of this receptor is a human donor in a cohort sampled during active COVID-19. The rearrangement links TRBV6-5 to TRBJ2-7, with 7 bases aligning to TRBD2. The CDR3 bases are TGTGCCAGCAGGCTAGCGGCGACCTACGAGCAGTACTTC. Translating it yields CASRLAATYEQYF.